The T cell receptor (beta chain) under discussion was sequenced for a study of blood T cells in healthy people across ages. Study as a whole: Template switching retrieved approximately one barcoded beta molecule for each two T cells.

Study-wide results and limits: Expanded clonotype shifts may have been confounded, as the donors had an unknown CMV status. There were more naive CD4+ cells and higher diversity in long-lived donors than in aged donors.

Primed by a sample-barcoded 5' primer and a J-beta primer mix, a second PCR proceeded for roughly 7 to 12 cycles. TCRdb passed the 5' RACE reads through MiXCR, listing each CDR3 protein once. The sample has about 1,500,000 distinct CDR3 sequences, approximately 42% seen once. A single count supports this clonotype. Antigen specificity is unknown. Each of the donors had about 9.9 milliliters of peripheral blood drawn into EDTA-treated Vacutainer tubes. CDR3 length: 18 amino acids. Germline V CDR1 and CDR2: MNHEY, SVGAGI. V was trimmed by 5 bases and J by 9 bases, leaving 29 bases between them. The sequence derives from a woman aged 18-30 years in good health. The sequenced sample consisted of blood. The V and J genes are TRBV6-5 and TRBJ2-1; possibly TRBD2 for D (6 bases). The CDR3 coding sequence is TGTGCCAGCAGTCTACTCGCCCTTGGGGGGAGTTCGTCTGTTGAGCAGTTCTTC. Translating gives CASSLLALGGSSSVEQFF.